A selection of T cell receptor beta chains follows, all from one sample in a study of graft-versus-host responses after intestinal transplantation. Profiled with immunoSEQ multiplex PCR; TCRdb holds only in-frame clones, not every one. Of roughly 120,000 clones in the sample, just over 90% are singletons; the top ten hold 0.23%. Their antigen targets remain unknown. Sequencing was performed on unstimulated CD4+ T cells sorted from spleen or lymph node cells, taken before transplant. The receptors were gathered from a human donor who was the organ donor for an intestinal transplant. Both conserved end residues are trimmed from each CDR3.

j_gene | v_gene | CDR3aa
TRBJ2-1 | TRBV7-8 | ASSLGRNPYNEQF
TRBJ2-3 | TRBV10-1 | ASGELAGNTDTQY
TRBJ2-7 | TRBV4-1 | ASSQAGGLEEQY
TRBJ1-1 | TRBV5-1 | ASSFQGGNTEAF
TRBJ2-1 | TRBV5-1 | ASSPILRGEQF
TRBJ2-7 | TRBV4-1 | ASSQDSRLLSYEQY
TRBJ1-5 | TRBV7-2 | ASSQYWNQPQH
TRBJ2-5 | TRBV6-4 | ATRETQY
TRBJ1-5 | TRBV6-6 | ASTAGLSSNQPQH
TRBJ1-4 | TRBV5-1 | ASSLGGTNEKLF
TRBJ2-1 | TRBV19 | ASSAGQALRNEQF
TRBJ2-1 | TRBV7-2 | ASSLGLAGNEQF
TRBJ2-4 | TRBV6-6 | ASSTGQSKNIQY
TRBJ2-7 | TRBV5-5 | ASSLVSVLYEQY
TRBJ1-1 | TRBV29-1 | SAHGQQNTEAF
TRBJ1-1 | TRBV4-1 | ASSQLDRENTEAF
TRBJ2-4 | TRBV6-5 | ASGVVAKNIQY
TRBJ2-5 | TRBV21-1 | ASSKVRQTRAETQY
TRBJ1-5 | TRBV19 | ASSVSAGERAQH
TRBJ1-1 | TRBV19 | ASSIGAGGMTEAF
TRBJ2-7 | TRBV6-1 | ASSEYRDYEQY
TRBJ1-2 | TRBV6-5 | ATSGPSSYGYT
TRBJ1-4 | TRBV19 | ASSIDRGEATNEKLF
TRBJ2-3 | TRBV7-2 | ASSLVSTDTQY
TRBJ1-1 | TRBV5-1 | ASSPHTEGPWNTEAF
TRBJ2-1 | TRBV11-3 | ASSLMPRSGEQF
TRBJ2-2 | TRBV5-5 | ASSLQGNTGELF
TRBJ1-2 | TRBV7-2 | ASSPQGAGQKYGYT
TRBJ1-1 | TRBV4-1 | ASSHPRDSQSLA
TRBJ2-5 | TRBV27 | ASSLGQQETQY
TRBJ1-2 | TRBV4-1 | ASSLRTANYGYT
TRBJ1-3 | TRBV5-1 | ASSLGVTGSGNTIY
TRBJ2-1 | TRBV5-1 | ASSLGGRDEQF
TRBJ1-4 | TRBV6-1 | ASSEVQSGYRGRTNEKLF
TRBJ1-3 | TRBV5-6 | ASSLDGEIGSGNTIY
TRBJ2-7 | TRBV5-4 | ASSLTSGGSYEQY
TRBJ2-5 | TRBV9 | ASSVRETQY
TRBJ2-7 | TRBV30 | AWSSARAGMIYEQY
TRBJ2-3 | TRBV2 | ASSVGVTDTQY
TRBJ2-1 | TRBV30 | AWGAGPSPYNEQF
TRBJ2-3 | TRBV7-9 | ASSLGYRSTDTQY
TRBJ1-1 | TRBV5-1 | ASSLDIMNTEAF
TRBJ2-2 | TRBV6-5 | ATKGGNTGELF
TRBJ2-7 | TRBV29-1 | SVEDRGGGSAAQY
TRBJ1-4 | TRBV29-1 | SVEVTGGREKLF
TRBJ2-2 | TRBV6-1 | ASSDGTSTGELF
TRBJ2-3 | TRBV5-6 | ASSSLLRLAGEVDTQY
TRBJ2-3 | TRBV2 | ASSVPSGGDTQY
TRBJ2-7 | TRBV6-4 | ASRDRATETTYEQY
TRBJ2-7 | TRBV6-1 | ASSEVSTGGSYEQY
TRBJ2-7 | TRBV30 | AWSLTGTGVDDEQY
TRBJ2-7 | TRBV5-6 | ASSLFTGWSREEQY
TRBJ2-1 | TRBV21-1 | ASSTRCPYNEQF
TRBJ2-1 | TRBV19 | ASSRTSGRAGYNEQF
TRBJ2-2 | TRBV6-7 | ASSYGTGYTGELF
TRBJ1-2 | TRBV2 | ASSERPDTGYT
TRBJ1-4 | TRBV7-9 | ASGGRGEKLF
TRBJ2-1 | TRBV30 | AWSAGLAVDEQF
TRBJ2-3 | TRBV30 | AWSLLGAISGTDTQY
TRBJ1-1 | TRBV7-9 | ASSFVMNTEAF